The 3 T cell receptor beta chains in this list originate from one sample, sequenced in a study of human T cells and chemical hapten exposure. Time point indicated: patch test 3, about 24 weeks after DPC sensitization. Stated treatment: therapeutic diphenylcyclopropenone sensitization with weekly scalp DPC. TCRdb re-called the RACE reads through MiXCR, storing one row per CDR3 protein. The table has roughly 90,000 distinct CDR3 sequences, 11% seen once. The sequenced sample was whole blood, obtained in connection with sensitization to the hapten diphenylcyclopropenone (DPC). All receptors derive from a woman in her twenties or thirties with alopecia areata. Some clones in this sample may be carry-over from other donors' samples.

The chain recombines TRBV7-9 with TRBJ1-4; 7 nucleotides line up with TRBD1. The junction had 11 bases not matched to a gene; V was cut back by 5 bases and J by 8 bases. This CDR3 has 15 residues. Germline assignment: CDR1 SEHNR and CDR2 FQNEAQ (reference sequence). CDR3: CASSAATGSTEKLFF. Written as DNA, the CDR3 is TGTGCCAGCAGCGCCGCGACAGGGTCGACCGAAAAACTGTTTTTT.

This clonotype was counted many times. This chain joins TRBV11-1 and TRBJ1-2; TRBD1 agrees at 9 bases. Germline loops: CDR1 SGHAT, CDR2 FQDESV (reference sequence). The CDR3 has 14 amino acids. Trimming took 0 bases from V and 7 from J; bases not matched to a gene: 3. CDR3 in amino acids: CASSLAGQGSGYTF. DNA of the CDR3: TGTGCCAGCAGCTTAGCGGGACAGGGCAGTGGCTACACCTTC.

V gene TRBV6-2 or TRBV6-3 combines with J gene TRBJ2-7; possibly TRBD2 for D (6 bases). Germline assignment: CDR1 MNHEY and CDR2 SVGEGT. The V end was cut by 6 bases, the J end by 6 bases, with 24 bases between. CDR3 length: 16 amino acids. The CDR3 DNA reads TGTGCCAGCAGACCCGCGATACTAGCTTCTTCATCCGAGCAGTACTTC. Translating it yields CASRPAILASSSEQYF.